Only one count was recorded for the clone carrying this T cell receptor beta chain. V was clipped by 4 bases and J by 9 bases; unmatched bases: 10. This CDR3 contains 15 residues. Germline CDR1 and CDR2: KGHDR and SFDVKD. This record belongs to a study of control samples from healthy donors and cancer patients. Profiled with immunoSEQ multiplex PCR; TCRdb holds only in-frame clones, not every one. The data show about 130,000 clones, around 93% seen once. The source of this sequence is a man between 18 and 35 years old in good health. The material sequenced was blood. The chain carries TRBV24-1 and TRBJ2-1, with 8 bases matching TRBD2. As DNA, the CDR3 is TGTGCCACCAGTGACCCTCGGGGGGGCTTTGGTGAGCAGTTCTTC. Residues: CATSDPRGGFGEQFF.